These T cell receptor beta chains were read from a single sample in a study of cytomegalovirus exposure and HLA in healthy donors. Sequenced by immunoSEQ multiplex PCR; TCRdb stores in-frame clones only, minus some. The table lists 100,000 to 150,000 clones, 8.5% of them singletons. Sequenced: PBMCs. These receptors were taken from a man in his forties in good health and CMV-seronegative. Both conserved end residues are part of each CDR3. The D gene is left open where the match is weak. Rows give clone size only sometimes, using once, few, many, or a class for an expanded clone.

size	V	J	D	CDR3	DNA
few	TRBV6-5	TRBJ2-3	TRBD2	CASSYSAGGPSDTQYF	TGTGCCAGCAGTTACTCCGCGGGGGGGCCATCAGATACGCAGTATTTT
few	TRBV6-5	TRBJ1-3	NA	CASSPVSSSGNTIYF	TGTGCCAGCAGTCCTGTGAGTTCCTCTGGAAACACCATATATTTT
NA	TRBV6-5	TRBJ2-7	TRBD2	CASSYKLAGGEQYF	TGTGCCAGCAGTTACAAACTAGCGGGGGGAGAGCAGTACTTC
NA	TRBV29-1	TRBJ1-2	NA	CSVEGGFNYGYTF	TGCAGCGTCGAGGGAGGATTTAACTATGGCTACACCTTC
few	TRBV6-5	TRBJ1-2	NA	CASSCRVCYGYTF	TGTGCCAGCAGTTGCAGGGTTTGCTATGGCTACACCTTC
NA	TRBV5-6	TRBJ1-1	TRBD1	CASSLGFRQGKTEAFF	TGTGCCAGCAGCTTGGGATTTCGACAGGGGAAAACTGAAGCTTTCTTT
NA	TRBV15	TRBJ1-2	TRBD1	CATVATGGGNYGYTF	TGTGCCACGGTAGCTACAGGGGGTGGTAACTATGGCTACACCTTC
NA	TRBV25-1	TRBJ1-1	NA	CASSDRVNTEAFF	TGTGCCAGCAGTGATCGGGTGAACACTGAAGCTTTCTTT
few	TRBV4-3	TRBJ2-2	NA	CASSPNPAGSGELFF	TGCGCCAGCAGCCCGAATCCCGCAGGGTCCGGGGAGCTGTTTTTT
NA	TRBV9	TRBJ1-2	TRBD1	CVSSASNRGPIYGYTF	TGTGTCAGCAGCGCCAGTAACAGGGGTCCCATCTATGGCTACACCTTC
few	TRBV30	TRBJ2-5	TRBD2	CAWQTGLGVETQYF	TGTGCCTGGCAAACGGGACTAGGAGTAGAGACCCAGTACTTC
few	TRBV5-4	TRBJ2-7	NA	CASSSGEPYEQYF	TGTGCCAGCAGTTCGGGAGAACCCTACGAGCAGTACTTC
NA	TRBV9	TRBJ2-6	TRBD1	CASSAVGQGAFSGANVLTF	TGTGCCAGCAGCGCGGTGGGGCAGGGGGCGTTCTCTGGGGCCAACGTCCTGACTTTC
few	TRBV27	TRBJ1-6	NA	CASSPQGLSNSPLHF	TGTGCCAGCAGTCCCCAGGGGTTGAGCAATTCACCCCTCCACTTT
NA	TRBV19	TRBJ2-7	NA	CASSIVAGDPYEQYF	TGTGCCAGTAGTATTGTAGCAGGGGACCCCTACGAGCAGTACTTC
few	TRBV4-1	TRBJ1-5	TRBD1	CASSPSGTAYNQPQHF	TGCGCCAGCAGCCCTAGCGGGACAGCGTACAATCAGCCCCAGCATTTT
few	TRBV7-2	TRBJ1-2	NA	CASSLAPQGNYGYTF	TGTGCCAGCAGCTTAGCGCCACAGGGTAACTATGGCTACACCTTC
NA	TRBV9	TRBJ2-5	TRBD2	CASSGETSGYQETQYF	TGTGCCAGCAGCGGAGAGACTAGCGGGTACCAAGAGACCCAGTACTTC
few	TRBV27	TRBJ1-5	TRBD1	CASSRDRAYQPQHF	TGTGCCAGCAGTCGTGACAGGGCCTATCAGCCCCAGCATTTT
NA	TRBV19	TRBJ2-1	NA	CASSLAPYNEQFF	TGTGCCAGTAGTCTTGCGCCCTACAATGAGCAGTTCTTC
NA	TRBV7-3	TRBJ2-5	NA	CASSLRREETQYF	TGTGCCAGCAGCTTACGCAGGGAAGAGACCCAGTACTTC
NA	TRBV5-6	TRBJ2-4	TRBD2	CASSFKLAGAAKNIQYF	TGTGCCAGCAGCTTTAAACTAGCGGGGGCAGCCAAAAACATTCAGTACTTC
few	TRBV25-1	TRBJ2-5	TRBD2	CASSEFGTMETQYF	TGTGCCAGCAGTGAATTCGGGACTATGGAGACCCAGTACTTC
NA	TRBV28	TRBJ2-5	NA	CASQGGLGGQETQYF	TGTGCCAGCCAGGGGGGACTAGGTGGACAAGAGACCCAGTACTTC
NA	TRBV27	TRBJ1-2	TRBD1	CASSPGQGYNGYTF	TGTGCCAGCAGTCCGGGACAGGGATATAACGGCTACACCTTC
few	TRBV4-2	TRBJ2-3	TRBD2	CASSQGDSGGSDTQYF	TGTGCCAGCAGCCAAGGGGATAGCGGGGGGTCAGATACGCAGTATTTT
NA	TRBV6-1	TRBJ1-1	NA	CASNWGGNTEAFF	TGTGCCAGCAACTGGGGAGGGAACACTGAAGCTTTCTTT
few	TRBV29-1	TRBJ2-1	NA	CSVIDSSSYNEQFF	TGCAGCGTCATTGACAGCAGCTCCTACAATGAGCAGTTCTTC
NA	TRBV28	TRBJ1-2	NA	CASSPHLTGPYGYTF	TGTGCCAGCAGTCCCCACCTGACAGGACCATATGGCTACACCTTC
once	TRBV19	TRBJ1-3	TRBD1	CASSPDRASGNTIYF	TGTGCCAGTAGTCCGGACAGGGCCTCTGGAAACACCATATATTTT
NA	TRBV29-1	TRBJ2-5	NA	CSVGIGSHTNF	NA
NA	TRBV7-9	TRBJ2-1	NA	CASSNPTPRGNEQFF	TGTGCCAGCAGCAACCCCACACCAAGAGGGAATGAGCAGTTCTTC
NA	TRBV5-6	TRBJ2-3	NA	CASSFGWTGSTDTQYF	TGTGCCAGCAGCTTTGGATGGACTGGATCCACAGATACGCAGTATTTT
few	TRBV5-4	TRBJ2-1	TRBD2	CASSLTSGSYNEQFF	TGTGCCAGCAGCTTAACTAGCGGGAGCTACAATGAGCAGTTCTTC
NA	TRBV7-2	TRBJ2-7	NA	CASSPEGVAYEQYF	TGTGCCAGCAGCCCCGAGGGGGTCGCCTACGAGCAGTACTTC
few	TRBV29-1	TRBJ2-5	TRBD1	CSVPTGMETQYF	TGCAGCGTCCCGACAGGGATGGAGACCCAGTACTTC